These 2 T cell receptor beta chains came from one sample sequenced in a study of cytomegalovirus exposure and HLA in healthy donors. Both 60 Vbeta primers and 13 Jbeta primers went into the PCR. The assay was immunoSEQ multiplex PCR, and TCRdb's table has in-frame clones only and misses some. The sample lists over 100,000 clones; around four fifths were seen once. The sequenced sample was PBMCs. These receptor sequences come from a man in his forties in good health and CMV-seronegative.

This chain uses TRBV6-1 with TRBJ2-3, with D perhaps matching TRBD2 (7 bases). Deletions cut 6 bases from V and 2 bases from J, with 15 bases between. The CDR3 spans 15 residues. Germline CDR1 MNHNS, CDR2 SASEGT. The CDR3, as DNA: TGTGCCAGCAGGCTTGGCGGGGGCCTCACAGATACGCAGTATTTT. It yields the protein CASRLGGGLTDTQYF.

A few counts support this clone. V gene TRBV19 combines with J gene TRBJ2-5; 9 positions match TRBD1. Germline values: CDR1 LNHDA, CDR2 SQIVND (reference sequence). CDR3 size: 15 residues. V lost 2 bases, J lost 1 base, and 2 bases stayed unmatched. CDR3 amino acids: CASSILTGGQETQYF. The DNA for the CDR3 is TGTGCCAGTAGTATATTGACAGGGGGCCAAGAGACCCAGTACTTC.